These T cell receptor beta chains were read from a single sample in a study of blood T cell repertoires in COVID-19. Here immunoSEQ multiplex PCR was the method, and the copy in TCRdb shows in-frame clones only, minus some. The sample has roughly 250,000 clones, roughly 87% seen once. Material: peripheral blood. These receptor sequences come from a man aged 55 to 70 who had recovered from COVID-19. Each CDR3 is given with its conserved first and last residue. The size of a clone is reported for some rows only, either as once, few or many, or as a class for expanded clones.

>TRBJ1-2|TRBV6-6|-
CASSYSSGVGDYGYTF
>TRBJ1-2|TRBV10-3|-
CAISAGTDNYGYTF
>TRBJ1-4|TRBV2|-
CASSEDRLEKLFF
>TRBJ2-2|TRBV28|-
CASSRIGTANTGELFF
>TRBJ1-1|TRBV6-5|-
CASSYTGGAEAFF
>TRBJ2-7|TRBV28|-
CASSTGQGEQYF
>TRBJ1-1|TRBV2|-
CARKTGNTEAFF
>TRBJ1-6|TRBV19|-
CASSIVKGLNSPLHF
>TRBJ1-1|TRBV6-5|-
CASSWGHRGAEAFF
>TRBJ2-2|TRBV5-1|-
CASSFFGTGSTGELFF
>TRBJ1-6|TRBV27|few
CASSRYQGANINSPLHF
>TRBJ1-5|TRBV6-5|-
CASSYSTGARNQPQHF
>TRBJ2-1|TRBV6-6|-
CASTRYGQNYNEQFF
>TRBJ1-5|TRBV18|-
CASSTTGGFNQPQHF
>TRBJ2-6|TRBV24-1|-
CATSDSSWGAGANVLTF
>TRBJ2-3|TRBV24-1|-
CATSVTLAVDTQYF
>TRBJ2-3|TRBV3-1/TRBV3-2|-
CASSQDWGGTSTDTQYF
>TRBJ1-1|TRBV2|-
CASSEEGNTEAFF
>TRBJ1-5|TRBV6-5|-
CATHTRGPQHF
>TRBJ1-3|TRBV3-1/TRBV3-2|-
CASSQTRTVGNTIYF
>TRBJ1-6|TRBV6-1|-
CASSESPTSGALHF
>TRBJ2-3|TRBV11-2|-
CASSFVDTQYF
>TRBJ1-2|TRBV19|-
CASSIWTGVRGYTF
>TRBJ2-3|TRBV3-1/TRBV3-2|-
CASSRLGGLTDTQYF
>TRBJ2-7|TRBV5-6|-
CASSRESAWQYF
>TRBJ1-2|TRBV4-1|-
CASSQVRATNYGYTF
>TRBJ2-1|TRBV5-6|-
CASSRWSPSGGVEIF
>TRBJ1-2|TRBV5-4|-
CASSLRGGYGYTF
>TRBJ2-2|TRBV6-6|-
CASSRRPGTSGGPNTGELFF
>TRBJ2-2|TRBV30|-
CAWSRRVNTGELFF
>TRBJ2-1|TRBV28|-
CASSFGGSGAYNEQFF
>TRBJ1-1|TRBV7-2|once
CASSLGQGWNTEAFF
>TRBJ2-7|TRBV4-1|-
CASSQGVWAKTSYEQYF
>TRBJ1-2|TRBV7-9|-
CASSLGLYGYTF
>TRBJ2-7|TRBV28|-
CASSLSSGHEQYF
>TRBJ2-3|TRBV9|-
CASSGGTGPSRTTDTQYF